One and the same sample provided the 15 T cell receptor beta chains below, sequenced in a study of T cells in tuberculosis. Libraries were prepared by immunoSEQ multiplex PCR; TCRdb keeps only in-frame clonotypes and omits some of them. The sample lists some 31,000 clones, around 95% seen once, with roughly 2.3% in the top ten. The sequencing sample was made of PBMCs. The source of these receptors is a donor aged 10-29 years with latent tuberculosis or without tuberculosis infection.

The rearrangement joins TRBV19 to TRBJ1-2; the match to TRBD1 covers 7 bases. CDR1 LNHDA and CDR2 SQIVND come from the germline V gene (reference sequence). There are 13 residues in the CDR3. With 11 bases clipped from V and 4 bases from J, the junction kept 10 bases outside the gene matches. The CDR3 region is CAGSPTGSYGYTF. The CDR3 DNA reads TGTGCCGGATCCCCGACAGGGAGCTATGGCTACACCTTC.

V and J are TRBV27 and TRBJ2-1; TRBD1 is a possible D gene (5 bases). Germline V CDR1 and CDR2: MNHEY, SMNVEV (reference sequence). V lost 0 bases, J lost 7 bases, and 7 bases lay in between. The CDR3 contains 13 residues. Here the CDR3 reads CASSLSTGNEQFF. The CDR3 DNA is TGTGCCAGCAGTTTATCCACAGGTAATGAGCAGTTCTTC.

The chain combines TRBV6-4 with TRBJ2-3, with 13 bases matching TRBD2. V trimming: 3 bases; J trimming: 10 bases; junction bases outside the gene matches: 1. The germline gives CDR1 MRHNA, CDR2 SNTAGT. The CDR3 sequence is 13 residues long. CDR3 in DNA: TGTGCCAGCAGTGAACTAGCGGGGGGGCCGCAGTATTTT. This sequence encodes CASSELAGGPQYF.

The genes are TRBV11-3 and TRBJ2-5; D not certain. This CDR3 has 15 amino acids. Trimming took off 5 bases at V and 2 bases at J, with 15 bases between the two ends. CDR1 is SGHNT, CDR2 YENEEA, per germline. CDR3 amino acids: CASSLGLTDQETQYF. The DNA for the CDR3 is TGTGCCAGCAGCCTCGGTCTCACCGATCAAGAGACCCAGTACTTC.

Note on this clone: At one of its ends the junction is not consistent with the germline gene, which may arise from a read error. The V call is TRBV5-6, the J call TRBJ1-3; 7 nucleotides line up with TRBD1. The CDR3 has 13 amino acids. Per the germline V gene, CDR1 is SGHDT and CDR2 is YYEEEE. The CDR3: CTSSPGTVNTIYF. The CDR3 DNA reads as TGTACCAGCAGCCCCGGGACAGTAAACACCATATATTTT. The full variable domain, in which reference TRBV5-6 and TRBJ1-3 provide the parts outside the CDR3, is DAGVTQSPTHLIKTRGQQVTLRCSPKSGHDTVSWYQQALGQGPQFIFQYYEEEERQRGNFPDRFSGHQFPNYSSELNVNALLLGDSALYLCTSSPGTVNTIYFGEGSWLTVV.

The chain is built from TRBV7-6 and TRBJ1-3; 7 positions agree with TRBD1. With 1 base clipped from V and 1 base from J, the junction kept 10 bases outside the gene matches. CDR3 size: 18 residues. Germline V gene sequence: CDR1 SGHVS, CDR2 FNYEAQ. CDR3 region: CASSLGPQGKYSGNTIYF. The CDR3 DNA reads as TGTGCCAGCAGCTTAGGCCCACAGGGGAAATATTCTGGAAACACCATATATTTT.

The V and J genes are TRBV4-3 and TRBJ2-2; D remains unclear. The CDR3 totals 16 residues. In germline, CDR1 is LGHNA, CDR2 YSLEER. V was trimmed by 0 bases and J by 0 bases, leaving 8 bases between them. The CDR3 DNA is TGCGCCAGCAGCCAAGAGGTACTACCGAACACCGGGGAGCTGTTTTTT. Residues: CASSQEVLPNTGELFF.

The rearrangement uses TRBV4-1 and TRBJ2-3; D is perhaps TRBD2 (6 bases). Germline CDR1 is MGHRA and CDR2 is YSYEKL. This CDR3 is 16 amino acids long. Trimming removed 3 bases at V and 2 bases at J, with 15 bases between. This CDR3 is CASSQGYGTVTDTQYF. DNA of the CDR3: TGCGCCAGCAGCCAGGGGTACGGGACTGTCACAGATACGCAGTATTTT.

The chain combines TRBV7-9 with TRBJ2-3; 7 bases agree with TRBD1. This CDR3 is 16 amino acids long. Germline loops: CDR1 SEHNR, CDR2 FQNEAQ (reference sequence). The trim removed 1 base at V and 1 base at J, leaving 5 bases unmatched. Written as DNA, the CDR3 is TGTGCCAGCAGCTTAGATCTGACAGGGCGCACAGATACGCAGTATTTT. This sequence encodes CASSLDLTGRTDTQYF. Looking up the rest from reference TRBV7-9 and TRBJ2-3 gives the full variable domain: DTGVSQNPRHKITKRGQNVTFRCDPISEHNRLYWYRQTLGQGPEFLTYFQNEAQLEKSRLLSDRFSAERPKGSFSTLEIQRTEQGDSAMYLCASSLDLTGRTDTQYFGPGTRLTVL.

The gene calls are TRBV11-3 and TRBJ2-1; D is unclear. The CDR3 covers 14 residues. Germline values: CDR1 SGHNT, CDR2 YENEEA. V was shortened by 5 bases and J by 5 bases, with 13 bases between the two germline ends. In nucleotides, the CDR3 is TGTGCCAGCAGCCCATACCTTGGAGACAATGAGCAGTTCTTC. It translates to CASSPYLGDNEQFF.

The table lists this clone with a few counts. This chain links TRBV7-9 with TRBJ1-5; D gene uncertain. Between the trimmed V and J ends, which lost 5 bases and 5 bases, there was a span of 10 bases. The germline gives CDR1 SEHNR, CDR2 FQNEAQ (reference sequence). The CDR3 length is 13 residues. This chain's CDR3 is CASSNNRDQPQHF. CDR3 in DNA: TGTGCCAGCAGCAATAATCGGGATCAGCCCCAGCATTTT.

About this clone itself: At the DNA level, this CDR3 is encoded by other sequences in the same sample as well. V and J are TRBV29-1 and TRBJ1-2, with D hard to call. V lost 4 bases and J lost 4, with 16 bases in between. CDR1 SQVTM and CDR2 ANQGSEA come from the germline V gene. The CDR3 extends over 14 amino acids. CDR3 region: CSVAPREGRYGYTF. The CDR3 region has the DNA TGCAGCGTTGCCCCCCGAGAGGGCCGCTATGGCTACACCTTC. The whole variable domain, filled in from reference TRBV29-1 and TRBJ1-2, reads SAVISQKPSRDICQRGTSLTIQCQVDSQVTMMFWYRQQPGQSLTLIATANQGSEATYESGFVIDKFPISRPNLTFSTLTVSNMSPEDSSIYLCSVAPREGRYGYTFGSGTRLTVV.

The CDR3 here is CASSDPGGQGEQFF. CDR3 DNA sequence: TGCGCCAGCAGCGACCCGGGGGGCCAAGGTGAGCAGTTCTTC. This sequence joins TRBV10-2 and TRBJ2-1; weak D call: TRBD2 (7 bases). Germline CDR1 reads WSHSY; CDR2 reads SAAADI. This CDR3 is 14 amino acids long. Trimming took off 6 bases at V and 9 bases at J, with 18 bases between the two ends.

The chain employs TRBV6-5 and TRBJ1-1; D is perhaps TRBD1 (5 bases). Germline V gene data show CDR1 as MNHEY and CDR2 as SVGAGI. CDR3 length: 13 residues. Trimming stripped 8 bases from V and 6 bases from J, with 16 bases between. As DNA, the CDR3 is TGTGCCAGCTCTTACGGGGGGGGGTCTGAAGCTTTCTTT. Residues: CASSYGGGSEAFF.

The chain recombines TRBV9 with TRBJ2-1, with 11 nucleotides matching TRBD2. Germline trimming cut 3 bases from V and 8 bases from J; bases unmatched to any gene: 7. Germline V gene lookup returns CDR1 SGDLS and CDR2 YYNGEE. The CDR3 is made up of 15 amino acids. The CDR3, as DNA: TGTGCCAGCAGCGAGGGGGTAGCGGGAGGGTATGAGCAGTTCTTC. Protein sequence: CASSEGVAGGYEQFF.